A selection of T cell receptor beta chains follows, all from one sample in a study of OX40 agonist ivuxolimab in advanced cancers. TCRdb keeps only in-frame clones here, not all; method: immunoSEQ multiplex PCR. The sample contains about 30,000 clones, approximately 84% of which appear only once. The sample in question was CD4+ or CD8+ T cells sorted from blood, obtained in a trial of the OX40 agonist ivuxolimab. Receptors originate from an adult with an advanced solid tumor such as melanoma, head and neck, liver or kidney cancer. CDR3s include the opening cysteine and the closing phenylalanine or tryptophan. The D gene is left open where the match is weak. Size tells how often a clone was seen (once, few, many) or the class of an expanded clone, and some rows leave it out.

V,D,size,J,DNA,CDR3
TRBV7-7,-,-,TRBJ1-1,TGTGCCAGCAGCTTAGAGCCTGAAGCTTTCTTT,CASSLEPEAFF
TRBV7-9,-,-,TRBJ1-5,TGTGCCAGCAGCGCAGGAAGTAGCAATCAGCCCCAGCATTTT,CASSAGSSNQPQHF
TRBV28,-,-,TRBJ2-2,TGTGCCAGCAGTTTGGCAGGGTGGTCCGGGGAGCTGTTTTTT,CASSLAGWSGELFF
TRBV16,-,-,TRBJ2-7,TGTGCCAGCAGCCCTGGGCAGTCCCACGAGCAGTACTTC,CASSPGQSHEQYF
TRBV6-6,-,-,TRBJ2-2,TGTGCCAGCGGATTCAGGGGCACCGGGGAGCTGTTTTTT,CASGFRGTGELFF
TRBV4-3,-,-,TRBJ2-7,TGCGCCAGCAGCCAAGATTGGGGGGAGAAGGCCTACGAGCAGTACTTC,CASSQDWGEKAYEQYF
TRBV6-1,-,-,TRBJ2-2,TGTGCCAGCAGTGAAGCGGGAGACACCGGGGAGCTGTTTTTT,CASSEAGDTGELFF
TRBV10-3,TRBD2,-,TRBJ2-2,TGTGCCATCTCGGGGAAAGCGGGAGGCACCGGGGAGCTGTTTTTT,CAISGKAGGTGELFF
TRBV7-2,-,-,TRBJ2-7,TGTGCCAGCAGCTTTTTTACAGTCGGCTACGAGCAGTACTTC,CASSFFTVGYEQYF
TRBV4-1,-,few,TRBJ2-4,TGCGCCAGCAGCCCTTCACCACGGGGGCACATTCAGTACTTC,CASSPSPRGHIQYF
TRBV7-9,-,-,TRBJ1-1,TGTGCCAGCAGCCTACGATTGGACGGTAATGAAGCTTTCTTT,CASSLRLDGNEAFF
TRBV29-1,-,-,TRBJ1-6,TGCAGCCCCCGATGGGGTGGGTGGCCACCCCTCCACTTT,CSPRWGGWPPLHF
TRBV9,TRBD1,-,TRBJ1-3,TGTGCCAGCAGCGCCGGGACAGGGGTACTATTTGGAAACACCATATATTTT,CASSAGTGVLFGNTIYF
TRBV11-3,-,-,TRBJ2-6,TGTGCCAGCAGCTTGGCAGGGGCCAACGTCCTGACTTTC,CASSLAGANVLTF
TRBV11-1,TRBD1,-,TRBJ2-5,TGTGCCAGCAGCTTAACCCGACAGGGGGATTTGGAGACCCAGTACTTC,CASSLTRQGDLETQYF
TRBV5-1,-,-,TRBJ2-7,TGCGCCAGCAGCTTGGCCGCGAGATTCAACGAGCAGTACTTC,CASSLAARFNEQYF
TRBV4-3,TRBD2,-,TRBJ2-3,TGCGCCAGCAGCCAAGATACCGCGGGGGGAATCACAGATACGCAGTATTTT,CASSQDTAGGITDTQYF
TRBV29-1,-,many,TRBJ2-7,TGCAGCGTTGAAGAGCGATCCTACGAGCAGTACTTC,CSVEERSYEQYF
TRBV7-8,TRBD2,-,TRBJ2-5,TGTGCCAGCAGCTTTATCGGCACTAGCGGGAGGGAGACCCAGTACTTC,CASSFIGTSGRETQYF
TRBV6-4,-,medium-sized,TRBJ1-1,TGTGCCAGCAGTGCTGACAGTGAGACCTCTGAAGCTTTCTTT,CASSADSETSEAFF
TRBV13,-,-,TRBJ2-1,TGTGCCAGCAGCGCCTCAGCTCACAATGAGCAGTTCTTC,CASSASAHNEQFF
TRBV27,-,once,TRBJ2-1,TGTGCCAGCGGGACCAGGGGTTCCTACAATGAGCAGTTCTTC,CASGTRGSYNEQFF